Presented here are 23 T cell receptor beta chains from one specimen sequenced in a study of CD8+ T cells in alopecia areata. Treatment of the sample: oral pan-JAK inhibitor, 5-10 mg twice daily. Once RNA had been extracted, it was reverse transcribed into cDNA to act as the sequencing template. Assay used: immunoSEQ multiplex PCR; TCRdb lists only in-frame clones, some missing. The sample records more than 130,000 clones, 82% being singletons. The input for sequencing was CD8+ T cells sorted from blood, taken at week 4, from a patient treated with tofacitinib. The origin of the receptors is a human donor with alopecia areata.

This clone was picked up one time. This chain connects TRBV27 to TRBJ2-7, with D uncertain. Germline V gene data show CDR1 as MNHEY and CDR2 as SMNVEV (reference sequence). The V and J ends lost 4 bases and 5 bases respectively, with 12 bases between them. This CDR3 spans 13 amino acids. In nucleotides, the CDR3 is TGTGCCAGCAGTTCGAACTCGGAAAACGAGCAGTACTTC. This codes for CASSSNSENEQYF.

On this clone: Other DNA sequences in this specimen translate into the identical CDR3. The rearrangement links TRBV5-1 to TRBJ2-3; the D gene is possibly TRBD1 (6 bases). CDR3 length: 14 residues. Germline CDR1 reads SGHRS; CDR2 reads YFSETQ. The V end was cut by 0 bases, the J end by 5 bases, with 10 bases between. The CDR3 here is CASSLERGRDTQYF. In nucleotides, the CDR3 is TGCGCCAGCAGCTTGGAAAGGGGGAGAGATACGCAGTATTTT.

This clone has just a few counts. The rearrangement uses TRBV11-2 and TRBJ2-7; 7 positions match TRBD1. Trimming cost V 5 bases and J 2 bases; bases outside gene matches: 12. CDR3 length: 16 amino acids. The germline V gene has CDR1 SGHAT and CDR2 FQNNGV. Written as DNA, the CDR3 is TGTGCCAGCAGCAGGGGACAGCGGAGATCTCCCTACGAGCAGTACTTC. Protein product: CASSRGQRRSPYEQYF.

This sequence joins TRBV19 and TRBJ2-3; D unresolved. Trimming took off 6 bases at V and 1 base at J, with 11 bases between the two ends. The CDR3 covers 14 residues. In germline, CDR1 is LNHDA, CDR2 SQIVND (reference sequence). Here the CDR3 DNA reads TGTGCCAGTAGCCCCCTTACGGGCACAGATACGCAGTATTTT. Residues: CASSPLTGTDTQYF.

The chain has TRBV29-1 and TRBJ2-1; D perhaps matches TRBD1 (6 bases). Trimming took off 3 bases at V and 14 bases at J, with 38 bases between the two ends. The germline gives CDR1 SQVTM, CDR2 ANQGSEA. The CDR3 consists of 19 residues. This chain's CDR3 is CSVDTPEVRREAQGGREFF. DNA of the CDR3: TGCAGCGTTGACACCCCGGAGGTTCGCCGCGAGGCTCAAGGGGGACGTGAGTTCTTC.

The chain uses TRBV7-8 and TRBJ1-4; 9 bases agree with TRBD1. V shed 4 bases and J 8 bases; nucleotides not matched to a gene: 2. This CDR3 has 13 residues. Per germline, CDR1 SGHVS and CDR2 FQNEAQ. CDR3 sequence reads: CASSSGTGEKLFF. The CDR3 DNA sequence: TGTGCCAGCAGCTCCGGGACAGGGGAAAAACTGTTTTTT. The full variable domain, its missing parts supplied by reference TRBV7-8 and TRBJ1-4, is GAGVSQSPRYKVAKRGQDVALRCDPISGHVSLFWYQQALGQGPEFLTYFQNEAQLDKSGLPSDRFFAERPEGSVSTLKIQRTQQEDSAVYLCASSSGTGEKLFFGSGTQLSVL.

CDR3 DNA sequence: TGTGCCAGTGGGTCGACAGGAGTCTACGAGCAGTACTTC. Its protein is CASGSTGVYEQYF. This chain joins TRBV19 and TRBJ2-7, with a weak D call TRBD1 (6 bases). CDR3 length equals 13 residues. Trimming removed 8 bases at V and 3 bases at J, with 14 bases between. Per germline, CDR1 LNHDA and CDR2 SQIVND (reference sequence).

This clone was recorded once. The chain carries TRBV4-3 and TRBJ2-1; 14 nucleotides align to TRBD2. CDR1 LGHNA and CDR2 YSLEER come from the germline V gene. This CDR3 region has 18 residues. Losses at the gene ends were 0 bases for V and 9 bases for J; bases not matched to a gene: 10. CDR3 DNA sequence: TGCGCCAGCAGCCAAGATTCGACTAGCGGGGGGGCCTGGTCTGAGCAGTTCTTC. As protein: CASSQDSTSGGAWSEQFF.

This chain links TRBV7-9 with TRBJ2-1, with 9 bases lining up with TRBD2. From germline, CDR1 is SEHNR and CDR2 FQNEAQ (reference sequence). This CDR3 has 18 amino acids. The ends lost 2 bases at V and 1 base at J; junction bases unmatched: 9. The CDR3 protein is CASSLLLLSGGSYNEQFF. The CDR3 nucleotides are TGTGCCAGCAGCTTACTTCTCCTGAGCGGGGGGTCCTACAATGAGCAGTTCTTC.

The V and J genes are TRBV30 and TRBJ2-3; D may be TRBD1 (6 bases). Germline assignment: CDR1 GTSNPN and CDR2 SVGIG (reference sequence). This CDR3 is 15 amino acids long. The ends were cut back, 4 bases at V and 6 bases at J, with 20 bases in the middle. The CDR3 reads CAWKGTYLKKDTQYF. DNA for the CDR3: TGTGCCTGGAAGGGGACATACTTAAAGAAGGATACGCAGTATTTT. The full variable domain, completed using reference TRBV30 and TRBJ2-3, is SQTIHQWPATLVQPVGSPLSLECTVEGTSNPNLYWYRQAAGRGLQLLFYSVGIGQISSEVPQNLSASRPQDRQFILSSKKLLLSDSGFYLCAWKGTYLKKDTQYFGPGTRLTVL.

The CDR3 protein is CSVAGGLNTEAFF. The CDR3 DNA is TGCAGCGTTGCAGGGGGATTGAACACTGAAGCTTTCTTT. V gene TRBV29-1 combines with J gene TRBJ1-1, with 7 bases lining up with TRBD1. CDR1 is SQVTM, CDR2 ANQGSEA, per germline. The CDR3 length is 13 residues. V gave up 4 bases and J gave up 0 bases; unmatched junction bases: 2. The full variable domain, in which reference TRBV29-1 and TRBJ1-1 provide the parts outside the CDR3, is SAVISQKPSRDICQRGTSLTIQCQVDSQVTMMFWYRQQPGQSLTLIATANQGSEATYESGFVIDKFPISRPNLTFSTLTVSNMSPEDSSIYLCSVAGGLNTEAFFGQGTRLTVV.

The genes are TRBV11-2 and TRBJ2-3, with 10 bases that match TRBD1. The trim removed 4 bases at V and 5 bases at J, leaving 6 bases unmatched. The germline V gene encodes CDR1 SGHAT and CDR2 FQNNGV. The CDR3 totals 15 residues. Here the CDR3 reads CASSSSDRGRDTQYF. CDR3 sequence (DNA): TGTGCCAGCAGCTCTAGCGACAGGGGGCGAGATACGCAGTATTTT.

The chain combines TRBV7-9 with TRBJ2-2; D is unresolved. Trimming left V 1 base short and J 7 bases short, with 4 bases between. Germline CDR1 is SEHNR and CDR2 is FQNEAQ (reference sequence). CDR3 length equals 12 residues. The CDR3 loop is CASSLVGGELFF. The CDR3 nucleotides are TGTGCCAGCAGCTTAGTCGGCGGGGAGCTGTTTTTT. Supplemented by reference TRBV7-9 and TRBJ2-2, the full variable domain reads DTGVSQNPRHKITKRGQNVTFRCDPISEHNRLYWYRQTLGQGPEFLTYFQNEAQLEKSRLLSDRFSAERPKGSFSTLEIQRTEQGDSAMYLCASSLVGGELFFGEGSRLTVL.

The count of this clone is one. The V and J genes are TRBV30 and TRBJ1-2, with a tentative D call TRBD1 (5 bases). The germline gives CDR1 GTSNPN, CDR2 SVGIG (reference sequence). V shed 5 bases and J shed 7 bases, with 8 bases lying between them. This CDR3 has 10 amino acids. Written as DNA, the CDR3 is TGTGCCTGGCTGGGGGTTGGCTACACCTTC. It yields the protein CAWLGVGYTF. Full variable domain (outside the CDR3, taken from reference TRBV30 and TRBJ1-2): SQTIHQWPATLVQPVGSPLSLECTVEGTSNPNLYWYRQAAGRGLQLLFYSVGIGQISSEVPQNLSASRPQDRQFILSSKKLLLSDSGFYLCAWLGVGYTFGSGTRLTVV.

The J gene is TRBJ2-2, the V gene TRBV4-2; a weak D match, TRBD2 (5 bases). CDR1 is LGHNA, CDR2 YNFKEQ, per germline. Trimming pared 0 bases from V and 4 bases from J, leaving 15 bases between. The CDR3 is 17 amino acids. CDR3 DNA: TGTGCCAGCAGCCAAGATGCGGCCCGCGAGGGCACCGGGGAGCTGTTTTTT. Its protein product is CASSQDAAREGTGELFF.

This clone was observed once. DNA of the CDR3: TGTGCCATCAGTGAGGGGGGGGCGGACAATGAGCAGTTCTTC. Its protein is CAISEGGADNEQFF. This chain uses TRBV10-3 with TRBJ2-1, with D perhaps matching TRBD2 (7 bases). The CDR3 is 14 residues long. V gave up 2 bases and J gave up 5 bases, with 10 bases separating them. Germline-derived CDR1 and CDR2 are ENHRY and SYGVKD.

This chain uses TRBV7-8 with TRBJ2-1, with 8 positions matching TRBD2. This CDR3 has 16 residues. The V segment lost 1 base and the J segment 7 bases; nucleotides outside the gene matches: 9. Germline CDR1 is SGHVS and CDR2 is FQNEAQ. DNA of the CDR3: TGTGCCAGCAGCTTAGGTGGGACTAGAGCGGGTAATGAGCAGTTCTTC. Residues: CASSLGGTRAGNEQFF.

The gene calls are TRBV4-1 and TRBJ2-1; the D is unclear. Germline values: CDR1 MGHRA, CDR2 YSYEKL. With 4 bases removed from V and 11 bases from J, the gap between germline ends came to 15 bases. The CDR3 is made up of 13 amino acids. This CDR3 reads CASSPEADPQQFF. DNA of the CDR3: TGCGCCAGCAGCCCAGAGGCTGATCCCCAGCAGTTCTTC.

The chain joins TRBV7-9 to TRBJ1-1; D is uncertain. CDR3 size: 15 residues. The ends were cut back, 3 bases at V and 5 bases at J, with 16 bases in the middle. CDR1 is SEHNR and CDR2 is FQNEAQ in the germline V gene (reference sequence). This chain's CDR3 is CASSFFPGKETEAFF. In nucleotides, the CDR3 is TGTGCCAGCAGCTTTTTCCCGGGAAAGGAGACTGAAGCTTTCTTT.

J is TRBJ1-5 and V is TRBV2, with D tentatively TRBD1 (5 bases). CDR1 is SNHLY and CDR2 is FYNNEI in the germline V gene. This CDR3 spans 15 amino acids. The ends were cut back, 6 bases at V and 10 bases at J, with 22 bases in the middle. The CDR3 protein is CASSEGTAQWYPQHF. CDR3 DNA sequence: TGTGCCAGCAGCGAGGGGACCGCTCAATGGTACCCCCAGCATTTT.

The V gene is TRBV5-6, the J gene TRBJ2-1; 9 nucleotides agree with TRBD1. Germline V gene sequence: CDR1 SGHDT, CDR2 YYEEEE. After removal of 4 bases from V and 4 bases from J, the junction contained 12 bases not matched to a gene. This CDR3 is 17 amino acids long. The CDR3 here is CASSPKTGTGRYNEQFF. The CDR3 coding sequence is TGTGCCAGCAGCCCGAAAACCGGGACAGGGAGGTACAATGAGCAGTTCTTC.

The chain recombines TRBV4-3 with TRBJ2-7; TRBD2 aligns across 7 bases. The CDR3 has 13 residues. V was clipped by 1 base and J by 4 bases; unmatched bases: 1. CDR1 and CDR2 (germline): LGHNA, YSLEER. The CDR3 DNA sequence: TGCGCCAGCAGCCAAGTGGGGGGGTACGAGCAGTACTTC. The encoded protein is CASSQVGGYEQYF.

Only a few counts were recorded for this clone. CDR3 sequence: CASSRVRVDGETQYF. For the CDR3, the DNA is TGTGCCAGCAGTCGGGTTAGAGTGGATGGAGAGACCCAGTACTTC. This chain links TRBV28 with TRBJ2-5, with unresolved D. Germline CDR1 reads MDHEN; CDR2 reads SYDVKM. This CDR3 is built from 15 residues. V was trimmed by 5 bases and J by 4 bases, leaving 17 bases between them.